Here is one TCR beta chain with its context. Its antigen remains unknown. The data are from a study of a mutant IDH1 vaccine in newly diagnosed glioma. About the study: Treated patients had a mean age of around 40 years and a sex split that was roughly 60% male and 37.5% female. Those enrolled had earlier been treated with radiotherapy, temozolomide, or both, mostly both.

Time point of the sample: week 5, during vaccination. Every single dose of the vaccine, 300 ug of mutant IDH1 20-mer peptide, came with topical imiquimod. Astrocytomas that were new, WHO grade 3 or 4, IDH1-mutant and ATRX-lost were present in the donors. V was trimmed by 11 bases and J by 1 base, leaving 9 bases between them. The CDR3 is 13 amino acids. CDR1 and CDR2 (germline): MNHNS, SASEGT. Assay: immunoSEQ multiplex PCR; the TCRdb copy retains only in-frame clones and omits some. This sample has about 58,000 clones, with about 80% found just once. Here the sequenced sample was PBMCs, taken from a glioma patient whose treatment included an IDH1 peptide vaccine. The V gene is TRBV6-1, the J gene TRBJ2-6; no definite D call. The receptor's source is a woman aged 45 to 65 with glioma. The CDR3 DNA follows: TGTGCCGTAGAATTATCTGGGGCCAACGTCCTGACTTTC. Its protein is CAVELSGANVLTF.